This TCR beta chain was documented in a study of blood T cell repertoires in COVID-19. The assay was immunoSEQ multiplex PCR, and TCRdb's table has in-frame clones only and misses some. This table holds about 70,000 clones, 85% to 90% found once. The count of this clone is one. This receptor was identified in a human donor in a cohort sampled during active COVID-19. Sequencing was done on a sample of peripheral blood.

CDR3 region: CASSQNRGGETQYF. The CDR3 bases are TGTGCCAGCAGCCAAAACAGAGGAGGAGAGACCCAGTACTTC. The genes are TRBV7-2 and TRBJ2-5; maybe TRBD2 (5 bases). This CDR3 contains 14 residues. Germline CDR1 reads SGHTA; CDR2 reads FQGNSA. The V gene lost 5 bases and the J gene lost 4 bases, with 14 bases spanning the gap.